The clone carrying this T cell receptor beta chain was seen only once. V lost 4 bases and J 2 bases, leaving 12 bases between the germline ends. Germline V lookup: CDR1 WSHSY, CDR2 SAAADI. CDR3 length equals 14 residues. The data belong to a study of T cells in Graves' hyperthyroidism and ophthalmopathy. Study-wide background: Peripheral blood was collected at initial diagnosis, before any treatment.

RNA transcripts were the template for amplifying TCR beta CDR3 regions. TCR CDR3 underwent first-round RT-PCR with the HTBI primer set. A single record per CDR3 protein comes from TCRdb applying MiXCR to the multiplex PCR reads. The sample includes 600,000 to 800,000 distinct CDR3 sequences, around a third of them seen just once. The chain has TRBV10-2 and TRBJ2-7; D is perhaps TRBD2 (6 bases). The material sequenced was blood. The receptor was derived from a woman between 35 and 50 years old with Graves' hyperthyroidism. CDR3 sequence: CASSVGLRTYEQYF. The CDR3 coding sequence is TGCGCCAGCAGTGTTGGACTACGGACCTACGAGCAGTACTTC.